This entry lists 12 T cell receptor beta chains sequenced from one sample in a study of blood T cell repertoires in COVID-19 (TCRdb year 2020). Library creation used the immunoSEQ multiplex PCR assay. What TCRdb holds here is the immuneACCESS table cut down to in-frame rearrangements. Part of the clones is not present; checked against another copy, under half of the missing clones reflect an unresolved V gene, and the others are unexplained. This sample has under 250,000 clones in its table, and roughly 84% of those were observed once. 1.5% of the sample belongs to the ten largest clones. The sample consisted of peripheral blood. The receptors here all came from a woman aged 40 to 50 who had recovered from COVID-19.

The chain couples TRBV5-4 to TRBJ1-5; 11 bases agree with TRBD1. Losses at the gene ends were 4 bases for V and 4 bases for J; bases not matched to a gene: 7. CDR1 and CDR2 from the germline V gene are SGHNT and YYREEE (reference sequence). The CDR3 consists of 16 residues. In DNA form, the CDR3 reads TGTGCCAGCAGCCCCGGGACAGGGGGTGCAAATCAGCCCCAGCATTTT. Translation: CASSPGTGGANQPQHF.

The chain uses TRBV5-1 and TRBJ2-2; TRBD2 might be the D (5 bases). V lost 2 bases to trimming and J lost 1 base, with 9 bases between them. Germline CDR1 reads SGHRS; CDR2 reads YFSETQ. The CDR3 covers 15 residues. CDR3 bases: TGCGCCAGCAGCTTAACTCGGGGGAACACCGGGGAGCTGTTTTTT. Residues: CASSLTRGNTGELFF.

V gene TRBV11-3 combines with J gene TRBJ2-2; 10 bases agree with TRBD1. Germline CDR1 SGHNT, CDR2 YENEEA. The CDR3 sequence is 17 residues long. The junction had 8 bases not matched to a gene; V was cut back by 4 bases and J by 3 bases. For the CDR3, the DNA is TGTGCCAGCAGCTGGGGGGACAGGGGCGGTTACACCGGGGAGCTGTTTTTT. It yields the protein CASSWGDRGGYTGELFF.

The chain recombines TRBV5-1 with TRBJ2-2; a weak D match, TRBD1 (5 bases). Germline CDR1 is SGHRS and CDR2 is YFSETQ. Trimming removed 3 bases from V and 0 bases from J, with 9 bases in between. This CDR3 is built from 15 residues. The CDR3 protein is CASSSRGSNTGELFF. The CDR3, as DNA: TGCGCCAGCAGCTCAAGGGGTTCGAACACCGGGGAGCTGTTTTTT.

The chain is built from TRBV19 and TRBJ1-4; no definite D call. The CDR3 extends over 13 amino acids. The germline gives CDR1 LNHDA, CDR2 SQIVND (reference sequence). Trimming stripped 4 bases from V and 8 bases from J, with 11 bases between. CDR3: CASSKLREEKLFF. CDR3 in DNA: TGTGCCAGTAGTAAACTGAGAGAGGAAAAACTGTTTTTT.

The CDR3 bases are TGTGCCACCAGCAGACCGGGGTTCAGTAGCAATCAGCCCCAGCATTTT. It yields the protein CATSRPGFSSNQPQHF. V usage is TRBV15 and J usage is TRBJ1-5; unclear D gene. V dropped 2 bases and J dropped 0 bases, with 11 bases sitting between them. Germline values: CDR1 LNHNV, CDR2 YYDKDF (reference sequence). The CDR3 covers 16 residues.

The CDR3 reads CASSLFSTTGQGWIGELFF. Written as DNA, the CDR3 is TGTGCCAGCAGCCTCTTCTCCACGACGGGACAGGGGTGGATCGGGGAGCTGTTTTTT. The chain carries TRBV7-9 and TRBJ2-2; 10 nucleotides match TRBD1. CDR1 and CDR2 from the germline V gene are SEHNR and FQNEAQ (reference sequence). V shed 5 bases, J shed 7 bases, and the junction held 19 bases outside the gene matches. The CDR3 loop spans 19 amino acids.

The chain carries TRBV6-5 and TRBJ1-2; maybe TRBD1 (6 bases). Germline V gene lookup returns CDR1 MNHEY and CDR2 SVGAGI. With 0 bases removed from V and 4 bases from J, the gap between germline ends came to 6 bases. This CDR3 is built from 13 residues. CDR3 loop: CASSYSGGYGYTF. CDR3 in DNA: TGTGCCAGCAGTTACTCAGGGGGCTATGGCTACACCTTC.

V is TRBV11-3 and J is TRBJ2-4, with 9 bases fitting TRBD1. With V trimmed by 2 bases and J by 8 bases, 4 bases remained unmatched. Germline V gives CDR1 SGHNT, CDR2 YENEEA. This CDR3 spans 14 amino acids. The DNA for the CDR3 is TGTGCCAGCAGCTTAAGGGACAGGGAAGACATTCAGTACTTC. This gives the protein CASSLRDREDIQYF. Filled out from reference TRBV11-3 and TRBJ2-4, the complete variable domain reads EAGVVQSPRYKIIEKKQPVAFWCNPISGHNTLYWYLQNLGQGPELLIRYENEEAVDDSQLPKDRFSAERLKGVDSTLKIQPAELGDSAVYLCASSLRDREDIQYFGAGTRLSVL.

This rearrangement joins TRBV28 to TRBJ1-6; the D is unclear. Germline assignment: CDR1 MDHEN and CDR2 SYDVKM. CDR3 length equals 16 residues. The ends were cut back, 0 bases at V and 0 bases at J, with 6 bases in the middle. CDR3 nucleotide sequence: TGTGCCAGCAGTTTATGGTCGAGCTCCTATAATTCACCCCTCCACTTT. Translating it yields CASSLWSSSYNSPLHF.

The chain couples TRBV3-1 (or the pseudogene TRBV3-2) to TRBJ1-5; tentatively, D is TRBD1 (5 bases). V was shortened by 5 bases and J by 0 bases, with 14 bases between the two germline ends. Germline CDR1 is LGHDT and CDR2 is YNNKEL (reference sequence). This CDR3 is 16 amino acids long. CDR3 in amino acids: CASSGSDSYSNQPQHF. In nucleotides, the CDR3 is TGTGCCAGCAGCGGATCTGACAGTTATAGCAATCAGCCCCAGCATTTT.

The gene calls are TRBV2 and TRBJ1-4; 10 bases are a match to TRBD1. With 4 bases clipped from V and 8 bases from J, the junction kept 4 bases outside the gene matches. The CDR3 consists of 14 residues. The germline V gene has CDR1 SNHLY and CDR2 FYNNEI. The CDR3: CASSADRGDEKLFF. Written as DNA, the CDR3 is TGTGCCAGCAGTGCGGACAGGGGGGACGAAAAACTGTTTTTT.